This T cell receptor beta chain was retrieved from a study of T cell responses to AZD1222 COVID-19 vaccine. The CDR3 length is 16 residues. V was pared by 1 base and J by 4 bases, with 17 bases between. Germline loops: CDR1 SGHNT, CDR2 YYREEE (reference sequence). TCRdb keeps only in-frame clones here, not all; method: immunoSEQ multiplex PCR. In the table there are about 100,000 clones, about 88% of which are singletons. Overall study results and limits: Without day 14 samples, only post-peak T cell repertoires were studied. After two AZD1222 doses, spike-specific TCR breadth and depth rose versus day 0.

As regards this clone: The antigen is unknown.

The rearrangement links TRBV5-4 to TRBJ1-1, with D hard to call. The receptor was derived from an adult in good health. Sequences were derived from peripheral blood, sampled on day 0 of AZD1222 vaccination. This CDR3 reads CASSLSREYDGTEAFF. As DNA, the CDR3 is TGTGCCAGCAGCTTGTCCAGAGAATATGACGGCACTGAAGCTTTCTTT.